The present T cell receptor (beta chain) was sequenced within a study of blood T cell repertoires in COVID-19. Study details: Acute and convalescent COVID-19 specimens originated in the United States, Italy and Spain. T cells, B-cell-depleted T cells, or PBMCs supplied cDNA or gDNA.

As originally analysed: Reference gene primers were amplified, and this amplification served to estimate nucleated cell counts. Measured with immunoSEQ multiplex PCR; TCRdb has only the in-frame clones, and not every one. The DNA was the basis for D and trimming; V, J and clone size are from that table. The table shows about 180,000 clones, with 80% to 90% occurring only once. Per germline, CDR1 SGHRS and CDR2 YFSETQ. With V trimmed by 3 bases and J by 5 bases, 5 bases remained unmatched. This CDR3 region has 15 residues. The receptor was derived from a man in his 60s with acute or convalescent COVID-19. Sequenced: peripheral blood. The J gene is TRBJ1-6, the V gene TRBV5-1; 7 bases match TRBD1. Here the CDR3 reads CASSYSGTDNSPLHF. CDR3 nucleotide sequence: TGCGCCAGCAGCTACTCCGGGACAGATAATTCACCCCTCCACTTT.